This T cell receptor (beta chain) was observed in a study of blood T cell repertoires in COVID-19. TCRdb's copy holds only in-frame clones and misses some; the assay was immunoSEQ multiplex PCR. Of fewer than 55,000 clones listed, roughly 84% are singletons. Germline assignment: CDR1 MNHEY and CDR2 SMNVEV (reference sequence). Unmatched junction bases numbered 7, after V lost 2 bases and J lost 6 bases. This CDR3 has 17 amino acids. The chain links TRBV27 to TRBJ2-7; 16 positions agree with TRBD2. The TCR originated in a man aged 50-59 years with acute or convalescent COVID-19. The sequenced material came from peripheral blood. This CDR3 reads CASSLTPGTSGGAEQYF. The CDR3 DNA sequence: TGTGCCAGCAGTTTAACCCCGGGGACTAGCGGGGGGGCCGAGCAGTACTTC.